This T cell receptor beta chain emerged from a study of cytomegalovirus exposure and HLA in healthy donors. Overall study results and limits: At a 0.05 false discovery rate, a later analysis found approximately 15,000 TCR beta sequences to be associated with HLA alleles.

Of note for this clone: Its antigen remains unknown.

Researchers ran the PCR with 60 Vbeta and 13 Jbeta primers. Per the original data handling: There were about 80 million unique TCR beta chains by a later count, and some 10 million of them were shared. Clones were read by immunoSEQ multiplex PCR, and TCRdb kept only the in-frame ones, dropping some. V, J and clone size derive from that table, while D and trimming were established from the DNA sequence. Of 100,000 to 150,000 clones in the sample, 75% to 85% were seen once. The CDR3 spans 15 residues. From germline, CDR1 is SGHRS and CDR2 YFSETQ. V shed 0 bases, J shed 4 bases, and the junction held 4 bases outside the gene matches.

The genes are TRBV5-1 and TRBJ2-3; TRBD1 matches at 8 bases. Sample: PBMCs. The receptor was derived from a man aged 35 to 55 in good health and CMV-seronegative. The CDR3, as DNA: TGCGCCAGCAGCTTGGATGGACAGGGTGCAGATACGCAGTATTTT. Its protein product is CASSLDGQGADTQYF.